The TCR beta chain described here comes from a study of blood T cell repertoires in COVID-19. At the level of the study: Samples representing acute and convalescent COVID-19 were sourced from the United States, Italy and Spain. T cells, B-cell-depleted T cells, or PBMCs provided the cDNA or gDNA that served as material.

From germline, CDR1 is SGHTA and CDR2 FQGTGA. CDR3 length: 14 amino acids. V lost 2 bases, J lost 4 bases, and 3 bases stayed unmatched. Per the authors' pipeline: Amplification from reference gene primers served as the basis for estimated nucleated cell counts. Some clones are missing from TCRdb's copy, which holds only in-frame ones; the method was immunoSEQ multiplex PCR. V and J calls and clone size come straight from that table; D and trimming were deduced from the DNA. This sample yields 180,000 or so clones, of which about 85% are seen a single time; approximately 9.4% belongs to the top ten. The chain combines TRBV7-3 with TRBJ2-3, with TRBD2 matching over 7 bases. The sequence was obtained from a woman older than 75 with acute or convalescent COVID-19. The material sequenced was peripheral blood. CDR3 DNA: TGTGCCAGCAGCTTAGCGGGAGCCCCAGATACGCAGTATTTT. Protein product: CASSLAGAPDTQYF.